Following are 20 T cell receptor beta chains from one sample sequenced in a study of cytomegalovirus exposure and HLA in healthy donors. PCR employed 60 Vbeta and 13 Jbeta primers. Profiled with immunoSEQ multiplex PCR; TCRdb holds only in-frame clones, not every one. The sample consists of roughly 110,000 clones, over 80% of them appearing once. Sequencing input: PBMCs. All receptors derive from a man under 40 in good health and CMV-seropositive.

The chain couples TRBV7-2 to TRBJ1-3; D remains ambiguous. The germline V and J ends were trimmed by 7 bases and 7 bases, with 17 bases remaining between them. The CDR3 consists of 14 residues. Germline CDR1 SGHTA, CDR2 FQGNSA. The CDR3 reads CASTSYEASNTIYF. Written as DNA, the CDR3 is TGTGCCAGCACCTCCTATGAGGCCAGCAACACCATATATTTT.

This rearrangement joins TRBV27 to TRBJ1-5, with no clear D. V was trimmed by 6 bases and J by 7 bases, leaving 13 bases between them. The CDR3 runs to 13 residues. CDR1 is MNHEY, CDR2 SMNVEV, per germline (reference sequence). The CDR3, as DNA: TGTGCCAGCAGCCAAACGCCCTACCAGCCCCAGCATTTT. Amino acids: CASSQTPYQPQHF.

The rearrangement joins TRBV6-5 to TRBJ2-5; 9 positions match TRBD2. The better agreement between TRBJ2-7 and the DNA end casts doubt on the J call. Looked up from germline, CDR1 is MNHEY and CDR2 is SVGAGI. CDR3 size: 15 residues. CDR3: CATVGLAGSSYEQYF. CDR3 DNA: TGTGCCACGGTGGGGCTAGCGGGGTCCTCCTACGAGCAGTACTTC.

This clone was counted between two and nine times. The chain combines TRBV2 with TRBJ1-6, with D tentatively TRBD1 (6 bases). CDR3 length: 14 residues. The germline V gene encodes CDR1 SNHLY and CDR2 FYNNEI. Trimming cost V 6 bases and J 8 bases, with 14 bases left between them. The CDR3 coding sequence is TGTGCCAGCAGAGGGGGTCTGAAGGATTCACCCCTCCACTTT. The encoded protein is CASRGGLKDSPLHF.

The CDR3 sequence is CASREAGGSYNEQFF. CDR3 in DNA: TGTGCCAGCCGGGAAGCGGGGGGTTCCTACAATGAGCAGTTCTTC. The rearrangement uses TRBV6-4 and TRBJ2-1; 9 nucleotides agree with TRBD2. The germline V gene has CDR1 MRHNA and CDR2 SNTAGT. V gave up 8 bases and J gave up 1 base; unmatched junction bases: 6. CDR3 length equals 15 residues.

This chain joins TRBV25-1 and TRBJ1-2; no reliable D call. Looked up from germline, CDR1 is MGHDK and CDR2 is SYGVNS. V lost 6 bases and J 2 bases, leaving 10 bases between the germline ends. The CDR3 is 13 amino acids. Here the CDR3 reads CASRVEGNYGYTF. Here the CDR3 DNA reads TGTGCCAGCAGGGTGGAGGGAAACTATGGCTACACCTTC.

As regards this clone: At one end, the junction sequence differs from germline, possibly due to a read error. In DNA, the CDR3 is TGTGCCAGTACGCCCACTGGGGCCAACGGCCTGACTTTC. Translation: CASTPTGANGLTF. The chain employs TRBV19 and TRBJ2-6, with D perhaps TRBD1 (5 bases). Germline assignment: CDR1 LNHDA and CDR2 SQIVND (reference sequence). CDR3 length: 13 residues.

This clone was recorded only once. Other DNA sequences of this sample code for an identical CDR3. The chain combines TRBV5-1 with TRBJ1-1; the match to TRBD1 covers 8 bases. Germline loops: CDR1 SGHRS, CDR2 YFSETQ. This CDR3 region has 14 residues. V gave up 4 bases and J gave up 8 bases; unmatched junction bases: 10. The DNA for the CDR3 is TGCGCCAGCAGCCCTCAACAGGGGGGCCCCGAAGCTTTCTTT. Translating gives CASSPQQGGPEAFF.

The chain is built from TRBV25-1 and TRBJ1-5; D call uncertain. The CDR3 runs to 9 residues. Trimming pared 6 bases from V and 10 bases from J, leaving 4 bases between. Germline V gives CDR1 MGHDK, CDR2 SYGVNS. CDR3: CASRQPQHF. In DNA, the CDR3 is TGTGCCAGCAGACAACCCCAGCATTTT.

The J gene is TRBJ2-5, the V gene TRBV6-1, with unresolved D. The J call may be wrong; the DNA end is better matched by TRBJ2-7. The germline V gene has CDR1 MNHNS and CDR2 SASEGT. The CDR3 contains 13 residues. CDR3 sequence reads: CASSTLGGYEQYF. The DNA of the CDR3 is TGTGCCAGCAGTACTCTTGGCGGCTACGAGCAGTACTTC.

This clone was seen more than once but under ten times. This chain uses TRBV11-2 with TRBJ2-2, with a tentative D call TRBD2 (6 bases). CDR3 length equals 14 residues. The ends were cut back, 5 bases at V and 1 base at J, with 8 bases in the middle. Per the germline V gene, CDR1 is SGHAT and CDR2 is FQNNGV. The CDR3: CASSRRGNTGELFF. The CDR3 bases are TGTGCCAGCAGCCGGCGGGGGAACACCGGGGAGCTGTTTTTT.

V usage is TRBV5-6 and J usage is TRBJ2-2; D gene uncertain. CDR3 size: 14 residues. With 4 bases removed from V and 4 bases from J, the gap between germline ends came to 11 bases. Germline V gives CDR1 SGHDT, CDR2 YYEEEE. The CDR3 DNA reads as TGTGCCAGCAGCATTGCAAGCTCCACCGGGGAGCTGTTTTTT. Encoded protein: CASSIASSTGELFF.

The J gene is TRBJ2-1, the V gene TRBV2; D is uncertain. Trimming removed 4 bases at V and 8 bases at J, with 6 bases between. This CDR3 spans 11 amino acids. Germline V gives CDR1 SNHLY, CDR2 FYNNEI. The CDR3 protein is CASSVSDEQFF. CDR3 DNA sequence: TGTGCCAGCAGTGTGAGCGATGAGCAGTTCTTC.

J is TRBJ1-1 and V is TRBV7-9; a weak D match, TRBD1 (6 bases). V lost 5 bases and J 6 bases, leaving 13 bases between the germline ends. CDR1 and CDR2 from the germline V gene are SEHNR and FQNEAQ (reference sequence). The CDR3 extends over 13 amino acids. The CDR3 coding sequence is TGTGCCAGCAGCGTAAACAGGGATGCTGAAGCTTTCTTT. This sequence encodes CASSVNRDAEAFF.

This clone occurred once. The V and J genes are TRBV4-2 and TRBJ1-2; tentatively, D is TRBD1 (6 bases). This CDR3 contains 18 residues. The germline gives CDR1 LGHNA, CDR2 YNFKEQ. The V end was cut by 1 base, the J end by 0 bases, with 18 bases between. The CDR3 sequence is CASSQVRGSDRTNYGYTF. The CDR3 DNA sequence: TGTGCCAGCAGCCAAGTAAGGGGATCGGACAGAACTAACTATGGCTACACCTTC.

The CDR3, as DNA: TGCGCCAGCAGCCCAAAGCGGGCGGGGGGGTTGAGCTCCTACGAGCAGTACTTC. Translating it yields CASSPKRAGGLSSYEQYF. The genes are TRBV4-1 and TRBJ2-7, with 9 bases identical to TRBD2. Germline V gene data show CDR1 as MGHRA and CDR2 as YSYEKL. With 4 bases clipped from V and 0 bases from J, the junction kept 13 bases outside the gene matches. The CDR3 runs 18 residues.

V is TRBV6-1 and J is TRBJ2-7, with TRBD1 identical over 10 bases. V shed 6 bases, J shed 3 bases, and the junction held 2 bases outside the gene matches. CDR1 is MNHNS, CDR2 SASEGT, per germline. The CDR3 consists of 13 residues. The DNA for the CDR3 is TGTGCCAGCAGGGACAGGGGGTACTACGAGCAGTACTTC. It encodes CASRDRGYYEQYF.

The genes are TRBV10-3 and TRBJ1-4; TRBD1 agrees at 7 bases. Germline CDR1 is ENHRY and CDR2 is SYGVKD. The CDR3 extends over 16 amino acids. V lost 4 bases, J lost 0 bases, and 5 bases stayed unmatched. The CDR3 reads CAISVDRDPTNEKLFF. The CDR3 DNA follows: TGTGCCATCAGTGTAGACAGGGACCCAACTAATGAAAAACTGTTTTTT.

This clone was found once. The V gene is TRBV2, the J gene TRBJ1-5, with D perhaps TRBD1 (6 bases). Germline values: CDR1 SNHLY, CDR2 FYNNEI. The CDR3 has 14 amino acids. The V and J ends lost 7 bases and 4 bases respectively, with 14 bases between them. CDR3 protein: CASKGGQTNQPQHF. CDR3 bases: TGTGCCAGCAAGGGGGGGCAGACAAATCAGCCCCAGCATTTT.

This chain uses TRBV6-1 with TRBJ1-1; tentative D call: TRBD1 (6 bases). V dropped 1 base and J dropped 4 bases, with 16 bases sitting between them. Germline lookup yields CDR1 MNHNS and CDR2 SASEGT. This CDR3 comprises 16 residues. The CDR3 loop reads CASSEVLRGKGTEAFF. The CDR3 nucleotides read TGTGCCAGCAGTGAAGTTCTCAGGGGTAAGGGCACTGAAGCTTTCTTT.